This T cell receptor beta chain was captured in a study of blood T cell repertoires in COVID-19 (TCRdb year 2020). Context from the whole study: Samples from collaborators originated in the United States, Italy and Spain and spanned both the acute and convalescent phases of COVID-19. Samples were obtained from the ongoing ImmuneRACE study (first 160 participants) and from 950 to 1,500 subjects provided by 6 global collaborators. Nearly every sample came with metadata listing a de-identified subject ID, COVID-19 status, age in years and sex. The repertoires were released in a freely available public database intended as a resource for research on the immune response to SARS-CoV-2. Where available, HLA class I and class II types were obtained from metadata supplied by the sample provider rather than from assay-based typing. Subjects who had been exposed to COVID-19, were actively infected with it, or had recovered from it provided the deeply sampled blood TCRbeta repertoires that made up the dataset. The prospective study material was composed of cDNA or gDNA derived from T cells, B-cell-depleted T cells, or PBMCs.

The immunoSEQ Assay, a bias-controlled multiplex PCR, was used to amplify TCRbeta CDR3 regions from genomic DNA. As for the original processing: Within the assay, amplification of reference gene primers was used to estimate how many nucleated cells each sample contained. To quantify the absolute abundance of each unique TCRbeta CDR3 rearrangement, sequence reads were collapsed and filtered. For each sample, productive Simpson clonality was calculated as the square root of Simpson's diversity index across productive rearrangements. The clones in this table, taken by TCRdb from immuneACCESS, are in-frame only. Not every clone is retained; where verified, under half of the shortfall comes from an unresolved V gene, and the cause of the rest is unknown. The D gene and trimming were derived from the DNA, and the V and J assignments and clone size from that table. The sample contains fewer than 250,000 clones, approximately 90% of them found a single time. The ten top clones hold over 0.85% of the sample.

This clone has only one observation. This receptor's antigen is unknown. Base-call qualities are not available, and no considerably larger clone is one nucleotide away. Broad study findings and their caveats: The quantity of clinical and demographic metadata differed by source and by participant and was supplied without curation.

In the prospective study, participants were about 18 to 95 years old, resided in fewer than 25 geographic areas of the United States, and were enrolled through a virtual design. To assign participants to cohorts, the prospective study relied on clinical history that participants themselves reported in a screening survey and a study questionnaire. A participant counted as exposed if, within 2 weeks of entering the study, that participant had been in contact with someone who had a PCR-confirmed or clinician-diagnosed COVID-19 case. In the prospective study, mobile phlebotomists collected whole blood, serum and a nasopharyngeal or oropharyngeal swab from each participant. Prospective study participants could optionally give additional blood draws and questionnaires over an approximately two-month period. Before DNA extraction, prospective study blood samples were shipped either frozen or at room temperature.

Its CDR3 holds 16 amino acids, cysteine through phenylalanine. Only the CDR3 region is kept as DNA, spanning 48 bases read in frame from base 1. V and J lose 4 bases and 5 bases, and a span of 18 bases separates them. The germline V gene provides CDR1 KGHDR and CDR2 SFDVKD. Sample: PBMCs or T cells enriched from blood (not recorded which). This TCR was recovered from a man over 45 who had been exposed to COVID-19. The rearranged chain carries TRBV24-1 and TRBJ2-3, with TRBD1 as a weak D call on 6 bases. The DNA sequence reads TGTGCCACCAGTGACCCTCGGGGTGGGGGCCAAGATACGCAGTATTTT. Its product reads: CATSDPRGGGQDTQYF.